Described below is a single T cell receptor beta chain sequence and its context. Its antigen is not identified. This sample was taken from a study of T cells in localized non-small cell lung cancer. Study-wide points: Higher blood T cell density went with longer overall survival. Out of the top 100 tumor clones, a median about 57 were seen in adjacent lung. Uninvolved adjacent lung showed higher T cell clonality than tumor.

The assay was immunoSEQ multiplex PCR, and TCRdb's table has in-frame clones only and misses some. The data show 20,000 to 25,000 clones, with 70% to 90% seen just once and approximately 5% held by the top ten. CDR3 length: 15 residues. Germline CDR1 and CDR2: SGHNT and YYREEE (reference sequence). With 0 bases clipped from V and 1 base from J, the junction kept 3 bases outside the gene matches. The sequence derives from a male donor aged 60 or over with stage II squamous cell lung carcinoma. This chain links TRBV5-4 with TRBJ1-1; 7 bases are shared with TRBD1. This sample comprised peripheral blood, obtained before any cancer treatment. CDR3 nucleotides: TGTGCCAGCAGCTTGGAAAGGGGGCCGAACACTGAAGCTTTCTTT. Its translation is CASSLERGPNTEAFF.